This TCR beta chain was sequenced during a study of response to subunit inactivated influenza vaccine. Via MiXCR, TCRdb re-called the RT-PCR reads, giving one row per CDR3 protein. The sample carries about 170,000 distinct CDR3 sequences, about 10% recorded once. Trimming left V 1 base short and J 5 bases short, with 12 bases between. Germline CDR1 is LGHNA and CDR2 is YNFKEQ. The length of the CDR3 is 14 residues. This clonotype was detected only a few times. The sequence came from a man aged 50-75 years who received an inactivated influenza vaccine. The specimen comprised CD8+ T cells sorted from PBMCs, sampled 23 months after vaccination. The chain joins TRBV4-2 to TRBJ2-7; D may be TRBD2 (6 bases). For the CDR3, the DNA is TGTGCCAGCAGCCAAGCCCTGGGGGAGGACGAGCAGTACTTC. Residues: CASSQALGEDEQYF.